This record concerns one T cell receptor (beta chain) sequence. Other DNA sequences in the same sample also yield this CDR3. This entry comes from a study of blood T cell repertoires in COVID-19. Here immunoSEQ multiplex PCR was the method, and the copy in TCRdb shows in-frame clones only, minus some. This table holds a few hundred thousand clones, 83% found once. Sequenced input: PBMCs or T cells enriched from blood (not recorded which). This receptor was identified in a woman aged 45-59 years who had recovered from COVID-19.

The CDR3 region has the DNA TGTGCCTGGAGGGTAACGGGTCGAAATGGCTACACCTTC. Its translation: CAWRVTGRNGYTF. This rearrangement joins TRBV30 to TRBJ1-2, with D unclear. Germline CDR1 reads GTSNPN; CDR2 reads SVGIG (reference sequence). This CDR3 has 13 residues. With 3 bases removed from V and 6 bases from J, the gap between germline ends came to 14 bases.